This T cell receptor beta chain was sequenced for a study of cytomegalovirus exposure and HLA in healthy donors. Assay: immunoSEQ multiplex PCR; the TCRdb copy retains only in-frame clones and omits some. The table has about 160,000 clones, roughly 90% seen once. Whole-study findings and limits: In a later analysis, first-cohort TCR clusters were found to tend to co-occur in the 130 or so validation repertoires. For cytomegalovirus status, the classifier reportedly gave diagnoses with high specificity and sensitivity. CMV antigen specificity was confirmed in vitro for three CMV-associated chains.

Per germline, CDR1 MNHEY and CDR2 SMNVEV (reference sequence). The junction had 8 bases not matched to a gene; V was cut back by 6 bases and J by 5 bases. This CDR3 has 15 residues. The donors belonged to the approximately 110-subject validation cohort, separate from the roughly 700-subject first cohort. A remark on this clone: Its antigen is currently unknown.

Material: PBMCs. This sequence originates from a man between 18 and 29 years old in good health and CMV-seropositive. The rearrangement joins TRBV27 to TRBJ2-1; 9 bases map to TRBD2. This CDR3 is CASRVWLAGNNEQFF. The CDR3 region has the DNA TGTGCCAGCAGAGTTTGGCTAGCGGGAAACAATGAGCAGTTCTTC.